This T cell receptor (beta chain) was captured by sequencing in a study of cytomegalovirus exposure and HLA in healthy donors. Overall study: There were 90 million to 130 million unique TCR beta sequences, drawn from roughly 200 million T cells, in an earlier analysis. The study, taken as a whole, reports: The authors listed approximately 150 TCR beta chains as cytomegalovirus-associated.

A multiplex PCR was run with 60 Vbeta primers and 13 Jbeta primers. In the study's own analysis: A later analysis tallied about 80 million unique TCR beta chains, 8.5 million to 11 million of them shared. Method: immunoSEQ multiplex PCR; TCRdb's copy keeps in-frame clones and lacks some. For V, J and clone size, that table is used; D and trimming come from the DNA. The table has some 100,000 clones, roughly 76% seen once. Points on this clone: Its specificity is not known.

Those who donated were healthy bone marrow donors. The CDR3 is 15 residues long. The V gene's germline CDR1 is SNHLY and CDR2 FYNNEI. V lost 3 bases and J lost 4, with 12 bases in between. V usage is TRBV2 and J usage is TRBJ2-2; tentatively, D is TRBD1 (5 bases). What was sequenced was PBMCs. The sequence was collected from a man aged 45-65 years in good health and CMV-seropositive. The CDR3 nucleotides are TGTGCCAGCAGTGAGGCAGGGTCGGTCACCGGGGAGCTGTTTTTT. Protein: CASSEAGSVTGELFF. Complete variable domain (other parts from reference TRBV2 and TRBJ2-2): EPEVTQTPSHQVTQMGQEVILRCVPISNHLYFYWYRQILGQKVEFLVSFYNNEISEKSEIFDDQFSVERPDGSNFTLKIRSTKLEDSAMYFCASSEAGSVTGELFFGEGSRLTVL.